This T cell receptor beta chain was retrieved from a study of blood T cell repertoires in COVID-19. Seattle-derived patients entered the study during active infection and were followed longitudinally. The authors' processing: Using reference gene primer amplification, nucleated cell counts were estimated. Using immunoSEQ multiplex PCR, the repertoire was profiled, and TCRdb retains in-frame clones only, with some absent. That table gives V, J and clone size, and the DNA gave D and trimming. This repertoire shows 120,000 or so clones, 90% found once; its top ten account for 3.5% to 4%. The receptor was derived from an older woman with COVID-19, enrolled during active disease. Specimen: peripheral blood.

As DNA, the CDR3 is TGCGCCAGCAGCTTCGGGGGTCGGGAGAATTTTCGGAATTCACCCCTCCACTTT. Protein product: CASSFGGRENFRNSPLHF. The gene calls are TRBV5-1 and TRBJ1-6; maybe TRBD1 (5 bases). Germline CDR1 is SGHRS and CDR2 is YFSETQ. CDR3 length: 18 amino acids. The germline V and J ends were trimmed by 2 bases and 7 bases, with 22 bases remaining between them.